This T cell receptor beta chain was documented in a study of shared clonotypes between healthy human individuals. This CDR3 has 16 amino acids. The germline V gene encodes CDR1 MNHNS and CDR2 SASEGT. V lost 2 bases and J 4 bases, leaving 17 bases between the germline ends. Sequencing used immunoSEQ multiplex PCR; TCRdb keeps in-frame clones, though not all of them. This sample has over 850,000 clones, with more than 75% found just once. What was sequenced was memory CD4+ T cells from PBMCs. Subset described: CD45RA-negative fraction. The TCR was taken from a young man in good health. Some clones in this sample may be carry-over from other donors' samples. The J gene is TRBJ1-2, the V gene TRBV6-1; possible D gene TRBD1, 6 bases. The CDR3 DNA follows: TGTGCCAGCAGTGAAAGGGGAACGAGGGGGATCTATGGCTACACCTTC. This translates into CASSERGTRGIYGYTF.